Below, 17 T cell receptor beta chains from the same sample are listed, as sequenced in a study of blood T cell repertoires in COVID-19. TCRdb keeps only in-frame clones here, not all; method: immunoSEQ multiplex PCR. The sample has around 130,000 clones, under 85% seen once. Source material: PBMCs or T cells enriched from blood (not recorded which). The receptors shown here come from a man aged 30 to 45 who had recovered from COVID-19.

The V call is TRBV11-2, the J call TRBJ1-3, with D perhaps matching TRBD1 (6 bases). In germline, CDR1 is SGHAT, CDR2 FQNNGV. The V end was cut by 2 bases, the J end by 4 bases, with 9 bases between. CDR3 size: 14 residues. In DNA, the CDR3 is TGTGCCAGCAGCTTAATGGGGACAGGAAACACCATATATTTT. It specifies CASSLMGTGNTIYF.

The genes are TRBV5-4 and TRBJ2-5; 7 nucleotides line up with TRBD1. This CDR3 is built from 14 residues. V lost 4 bases and J lost 2; bases outside the gene matches: 5. CDR1 is SGHNT, CDR2 YYREEE, per germline (reference sequence). CDR3 DNA: TGTGCCAGCAGCCGGCCGGGACAGCAAGAGACCCAGTACTTC. This translates into CASSRPGQQETQYF.

The chain recombines TRBV27 with TRBJ1-3; D not certain. In germline, CDR1 is MNHEY, CDR2 SMNVEV (reference sequence). Trimming removed 6 bases at V and 0 bases at J, with 12 bases between. The CDR3 is 15 amino acids. CDR3: CASRPDPSSGNTIYF. DNA for the CDR3: TGTGCCAGCAGACCCGACCCTAGCTCTGGAAACACCATATATTTT.

V is TRBV7-8 and J is TRBJ1-5; possible D gene TRBD1, 5 bases. Germline V gives CDR1 SGHVS, CDR2 FQNEAQ. Deletions cut 4 bases from V and 11 bases from J, with 24 bases between. The CDR3 spans 16 residues. CDR3 amino acids: CASSSSAGGRVSTQHF. The CDR3 DNA follows: TGTGCCAGCAGCTCTAGCGCCGGGGGTCGGGTCTCGACCCAGCATTTT.

V gene TRBV27 combines with J gene TRBJ2-1, with a weak D call TRBD1 (6 bases). The germline V gene encodes CDR1 MNHEY and CDR2 SMNVEV (reference sequence). Between the trimmed V and J ends, which lost 5 bases and 3 bases, there was a span of 14 bases. The CDR3 covers 15 residues. The CDR3 bases are TGTGCCAGCAGTCCAGGGGTGAACTACTACAATGAGCAGTTCTTC. Translated, it gives CASSPGVNYYNEQFF.

The chain uses TRBV11-3 and TRBJ2-1; 7 nucleotides line up with TRBD1. Per germline, CDR1 SGHNT and CDR2 YENEEA. The ends lost 5 bases at V and 9 bases at J; junction bases unmatched: 13. The CDR3 totals 15 residues. DNA for the CDR3: TGTGCCAGCAGCCGTGGGACAGTAATAGGGTCTGAGCAGTTCTTC. The encoded protein is CASSRGTVIGSEQFF.

The chain employs TRBV6-5 and TRBJ2-5; the match to TRBD2 covers 8 bases. V lost 0 bases, J lost 1 base, and 4 bases stayed unmatched. The germline CDR1 and CDR2 sequences are MNHEY and SVGAGI. The CDR3 contains 16 residues. CDR3 residues: CASSYSGGGLQETQYF. Written as DNA, the CDR3 is TGTGCCAGCAGTTACTCGGGCGGGGGGCTCCAAGAGACCCAGTACTTC.

The chain recombines TRBV7-9 with TRBJ1-2, with TRBD1 identical over 9 bases. Germline V gene sequence: CDR1 SEHNR, CDR2 FQNEAQ (reference sequence). The ends lost 3 bases at V and 7 bases at J; junction bases unmatched: 6. The CDR3 has 14 amino acids. The CDR3 DNA follows: TGTGCCAGCAGCTTTACCGGGACAGGGTTTGGCTACACCTTC. As protein: CASSFTGTGFGYTF.

The rearrangement joins TRBV3-1 (or the pseudogene TRBV3-2) to TRBJ2-7, with TRBD2 matching over 12 bases. This CDR3 is built from 15 residues. V was clipped by 4 bases and J by 7 bases; unmatched bases: 8. CDR1 is LGHDT and CDR2 is YNNKEL in the germline V gene (reference sequence). The CDR3 DNA reads TGTGCCAGCAGCCCGACTAGCGGGAGCTTCTGGGAGCAGTACTTC. This gives the protein CASSPTSGSFWEQYF.

This clone was recorded only once. The chain has TRBV4-1 and TRBJ2-5, with D perhaps matching TRBD2 (6 bases). The V gene's germline CDR1 is MGHRA and CDR2 YSYEKL. V gave up 3 bases and J gave up 2 bases, with 13 bases separating them. The CDR3 runs to 15 residues. DNA of the CDR3: TGCGCCAGCAGCCACCCCTGGGGGGTACAAGAGACCCAGTACTTC. This translates into CASSHPWGVQETQYF.

V usage is TRBV19 and J usage is TRBJ1-2; D unclear. The CDR3 totals 14 residues. CDR1 is LNHDA, CDR2 SQIVND, per germline (reference sequence). V was shortened by 7 bases and J by 5 bases, with 17 bases between the two germline ends. DNA of the CDR3: TGTGCCAGTAACCCCGACGGCGCGGCTTATGGCTACACCTTC. This gives the protein CASNPDGAAYGYTF. The variable domain in full, with the rest retrieved from reference TRBV19 and TRBJ1-2, is DGGITQSPKYLFRKEGQNVTLSCEQNLNHDAMYWYRQDPGQGLRLIYYSQIVNDFQKGDIAEGYSVSREKKESFPLTVTSAQKNPTAFYLCASNPDGAAYGYTFGSGTRLTVV.

The chain joins TRBV29-1 to TRBJ1-1; D perhaps matches TRBD1 (5 bases). The CDR3 is made up of 13 amino acids. The V gene lost 6 bases and the J gene lost 0 bases, with 11 bases spanning the gap. Per the germline V gene, CDR1 is SQVTM and CDR2 is ANQGSEA. CDR3 region: CSVKQDMNTEAFF. CDR3 coding DNA: TGCAGCGTAAAACAGGACATGAACACTGAAGCTTTCTTT.

This clone showed up just a few times. The V call is TRBV30, the J call TRBJ2-7; D gene unclear. Germline V lookup: CDR1 GTSNPN, CDR2 SVGIG (reference sequence). V lost 2 bases to trimming and J lost 2 bases, with 10 bases between them. The CDR3 is made up of 13 amino acids. The CDR3 sequence: CAWSLGSTYEQYF. In nucleotides, the CDR3 is TGTGCCTGGAGTCTAGGATCCACCTACGAGCAGTACTTC.

The J gene is TRBJ2-1, the V gene TRBV21-1; no check of the table's D call, TRBD1, against the DNA was made. TRBV21-1 is a pseudogene segment. The CDR3 is 10 residues long. CDR3 residues: CASSRQEQFF. DNA of the CDR3: TGTGCCAGCAGCAGACAGGAGCAGTTCTTC.

The CDR3 loop is CASSLALGGAGTDTQYF. The DNA for the CDR3 is TGTGCCAGCAGCTTAGCGCTCGGGGGGGCAGGCACAGATACGCAGTATTTT. V and J are TRBV7-4 and TRBJ2-3, with 8 bases matching TRBD2. V lost 0 bases and J lost 1; bases outside the gene matches: 6. This CDR3 region has 17 residues. Per the germline V gene, CDR1 is SGHVT and CDR2 is SQSDAQ. Complete variable domain (other parts from reference TRBV7-4 and TRBJ2-3): GAGVSQSPRYKVAKRGRDVALRCDSISGHVTLYWYRQTLGQGSEVLTYSQSDAQRDKSGRPSGRFSAERPERSVSTLKIQRTEQGDSAVYLCASSLALGGAGTDTQYFGPGTRLTVL.

The chain uses TRBV19 and TRBJ1-1; TRBD1 matches at 8 bases. V gave up 3 bases and J gave up 3 bases; unmatched junction bases: 6. There are 15 residues in the CDR3. Germline loops: CDR1 LNHDA, CDR2 SQIVND (reference sequence). The CDR3, as DNA: TGTGCCAGTAGTATGGACAGGGAAGAAGACACTGAAGCTTTCTTT. It encodes CASSMDREEDTEAFF. Looking up the rest from reference TRBV19 and TRBJ1-1 gives the full variable domain: DGGITQSPKYLFRKEGQNVTLSCEQNLNHDAMYWYRQDPGQGLRLIYYSQIVNDFQKGDIAEGYSVSREKKESFPLTVTSAQKNPTAFYLCASSMDREEDTEAFFGQGTRLTVV.

This sequence joins TRBV7-2 and TRBJ2-1, with a tentative D call TRBD2 (5 bases). Trimming took off 5 bases at V and 0 bases at J, with 14 bases between the two ends. The CDR3 has 16 amino acids. Per germline, CDR1 SGHTA and CDR2 FQGNSA. The CDR3 spells CASSGGPGSSYNEQFF. The CDR3 bases are TGTGCCAGCAGCGGCGGGCCGGGGAGCTCCTACAATGAGCAGTTCTTC.